The 27 T cell receptor beta chains presented below share a single source sample, sequenced in a study of CD8 T cells in ankylosing spondylitis. TCRdb reprocessed the 5' RACE reads via MiXCR and lists one record per CDR3 protein. The sample has fewer than 250,000 distinct CDR3 sequences, about 26% seen once. The source material was blood, either unsorted or a sorted T cell fraction (not recorded which). These TCRs come from a male donor with ankylosing spondylitis or in good health (not recorded which).

This rearrangement joins TRBV10-3 to TRBJ2-6; TRBD2 matches at 13 bases. This CDR3 spans 19 amino acids. Germline CDR1 ENHRY, CDR2 SYGVKD. After removal of 4 bases from V and 2 bases from J, the junction contained 8 bases not matched to a gene. The CDR3 loop reads CAISAVGTSGETGANVLTF. The DNA for the CDR3 is TGTGCCATCAGTGCCGTTGGGACTAGCGGGGAAACTGGGGCCAACGTCCTGACTTTC.

The chain links TRBV7-2 to TRBJ2-7, with D tentatively TRBD1 (5 bases). V dropped 5 bases and J dropped 2 bases, with 10 bases sitting between them. The length of the CDR3 is 13 residues. Per germline, CDR1 SGHTA and CDR2 FQGNSA. This CDR3 is CASSAGHPYEQYF. DNA for the CDR3: TGTGCCAGCAGCGCCGGACATCCCTACGAGCAGTACTTC.

This clonotype was observed at least ten times. The chain recombines TRBV5-5 with TRBJ2-1, with 7 bases identical to TRBD2. This CDR3 contains 14 residues. J lost 7 bases, V lost 0 bases, and 4 bases had no gene match. From germline, CDR1 is SGHKS and CDR2 YYEKEE (reference sequence). The CDR3 is CASSLGPGGNEQFF. The CDR3 DNA is TGTGCCAGCAGCTTGGGACCGGGGGGAAATGAGCAGTTCTTC.

The gene calls are TRBV29-1 and TRBJ2-7, with 7 nucleotides matching TRBD2. The CDR3 runs 13 residues. The V and J ends lost 7 bases and 2 bases, in that order; junction bases with no gene match: 8. From germline, CDR1 is SQVTM and CDR2 ANQGSEA. The DNA of the CDR3 is TGCAGCGCCTCACTAGCGAAGACCTACGAGCAGTACTTC. Translation: CSASLAKTYEQYF.

This rearrangement joins TRBV29-1 to TRBJ2-5; no clear D. The CDR3 spans 12 residues. Per the germline V gene, CDR1 is SQVTM and CDR2 is ANQGSEA. V was pared by 4 bases and J by 2 bases, with 8 bases between. The CDR3 DNA is TGCAGCGTTGCCTTCCGACAAGAGACCCAGTACTTC. Amino acids: CSVAFRQETQYF.

This clonotype was recorded at least ten times. The chain is built from TRBV29-1 and TRBJ2-3, with 8 bases aligning to TRBD2. Germline V gives CDR1 SQVTM, CDR2 ANQGSEA. The J segment lost 2 bases and the V segment lost 4 bases, leaving 11 bases of the junction unmatched. The CDR3 contains 16 residues. The CDR3 DNA reads as TGCAGCGTTGGTGCGGGACGGGAGGGCCCCACAGATACGCAGTATTTT. Translation: CSVGAGREGPTDTQYF.

A few counts support this clonotype. V gene TRBV6-6 combines with J gene TRBJ2-3; D is unresolved. Germline loops: CDR1 MNHNY, CDR2 SVGAGI (reference sequence). Trimming took 10 bases from V and 2 from J, leaving 7 bases between them. The CDR3 sequence is 11 residues long. The CDR3 protein is CAIKNTDTQYF. Written as DNA, the CDR3 is TGTGCCATCAAAAACACAGATACGCAGTATTTT.

The chain has TRBV20-1 and TRBJ2-7; D gene ambiguous. Germline V gene lookup returns CDR1 DFQATT and CDR2 SNEGSKA (reference sequence). Trimming left V 3 bases short and J 2 bases short, with 11 bases between. The CDR3 totals 13 residues. The CDR3 sequence is CSASGVRTYEQYF. Written as DNA, the CDR3 is TGCAGTGCTAGTGGGGTCAGGACCTACGAGCAGTACTTC.

This clonotype was detected ten times or more. This sequence joins TRBV20-1 and TRBJ2-3; 8 bases are shared with TRBD1. CDR1 and CDR2 (germline): DFQATT, SNEGSKA (reference sequence). V lost 5 bases, J lost 6 bases, and 13 bases stayed unmatched. The CDR3 totals 15 residues. CDR3 protein: CSAGARDRLRDTQYF. The CDR3, as DNA: TGCAGTGCTGGGGCCCGGGACAGGCTGAGGGATACGCAGTATTTT.

This clonotype has ten or more counts. The chain has TRBV9 and TRBJ2-7; D not certain. The CDR3 sequence is 13 residues long. The V end lost 2 bases, the J end lost 3 bases, and 9 bases lay between the germline ends. The germline CDR1 and CDR2 sequences are SGDLS and YYNGEE. The CDR3 region is CASSVGNHYEQYF. The CDR3 DNA sequence: TGTGCCAGCAGCGTTGGGAACCACTACGAGCAGTACTTC. The entire variable domain, with the rest obtained from reference TRBV9 and TRBJ2-7, is as follows: DSGVTQTPKHLITATGQRVTLRCSPRSGDLSVYWYQQSLDQGLQFLIQYYNGEERAKGNILERFSAQQFPDLHSELNLSSLELGDSALYFCASSVGNHYEQYFGPGTRLTVT.

In this sample, this clonotype turned up a few times. The chain is built from TRBV5-1 and TRBJ2-3, with TRBD2 as a possible D gene (5 bases). V lost 3 bases and J 7 bases, leaving 9 bases between the germline ends. The CDR3 is 12 residues long. The germline V gene encodes CDR1 SGHRS and CDR2 YFSETQ. The CDR3 DNA reads TGCGCCAGCAGCTGGACTGATAATACGCAGTATTTT. This encodes CASSWTDNTQYF.

The table lists this clonotype with a few counts. The rearrangement links TRBV10-3 to TRBJ2-5; TRBD1 agrees at 7 bases. In germline, CDR1 is ENHRY, CDR2 SYGVKD. The trim removed 6 bases at V and 5 bases at J, leaving 9 bases unmatched. This CDR3 contains 14 residues. The CDR3 DNA follows: TGTGCCATCAGCCCGGACAGGTCCAGGGAGACCCAGTACTTC. It encodes CAISPDRSRETQYF.

The V call is TRBV12-3 or TRBV12-4, the J call TRBJ2-5; maybe TRBD1 (6 bases). V was pared by 6 bases and J by 1 base, with 15 bases between. This CDR3 region has 15 residues. The CDR3 loop reads CASRSGDNGQETQYF. The CDR3, as DNA: TGTGCCAGCAGATCAGGGGACAACGGCCAAGAGACCCAGTACTTC.

The chain links TRBV6-2 or TRBV6-3 to TRBJ1-1; D is perhaps TRBD1 (5 bases). This CDR3 comprises 16 residues. V lost 2 bases to trimming and J lost 0 bases, with 13 bases between them. CDR1 MNHEY and CDR2 SVGEGT come from the germline V gene. As DNA, the CDR3 is TGTGCCAGCAGTTACGGCCTTCTGGGGCTGAACACTGAAGCTTTCTTT. Translating gives CASSYGLLGLNTEAFF.

This clonotype was counted many times. The chain couples TRBV7-3 to TRBJ2-7, with TRBD1 as a possible D gene (5 bases). Between the trimmed V and J ends, which lost 2 bases and 1 base, there was a span of 12 bases. Germline V lookup: CDR1 SGHTA, CDR2 FQGTGA. The CDR3 spans 15 residues. CDR3 amino acids: CASSLEGAGSYEQYF. The CDR3 nucleotides read TGTGCCAGCAGCTTAGAAGGGGCAGGGTCCTACGAGCAGTACTTC.

This clonotype was seen a handful of times. The chain uses TRBV5-5 and TRBJ1-1; unclear D gene. CDR3 length equals 15 residues. Per germline, CDR1 SGHKS and CDR2 YYEKEE (reference sequence). Trimming removed 7 bases at V and 0 bases at J, with 16 bases between. The chain's CDR3 is CASSTPERLNTEAFF. CDR3 DNA: TGTGCCAGCTCTACCCCCGAAAGGTTGAACACTGAAGCTTTCTTT.

The rearrangement uses TRBV5-5 and TRBJ2-7; TRBD1 is a possible D gene (6 bases). The germline V gene encodes CDR1 SGHKS and CDR2 YYEKEE (reference sequence). Trimming cost V 4 bases and J 3 bases, with 14 bases left between them. The CDR3 is 14 amino acids. CDR3 residues: CASSPRTESYEQYF. DNA of the CDR3: TGTGCCAGCAGCCCTAGGACAGAGAGCTACGAGCAGTACTTC.

This clonotype appeared a few times. This chain connects TRBV29-1 to TRBJ2-6; D is possibly TRBD1 (5 bases). Trimming pared 6 bases from V and 4 bases from J, leaving 19 bases between. This CDR3 comprises 16 residues. CDR1 is SQVTM and CDR2 is ANQGSEA in the germline V gene. The CDR3 nucleotides are TGCAGCGTCGCCTCGACAGTCCGAGTCGGGGCCAACGTCCTGACTTTC. This encodes CSVASTVRVGANVLTF.

This chain joins TRBV5-1 and TRBJ1-2, with TRBD1 matching over 7 bases. The junction had 7 bases not matched to a gene; V was cut back by 0 bases and J by 5 bases. Germline V gene lookup returns CDR1 SGHRS and CDR2 YFSETQ. The CDR3 is made up of 15 amino acids. The CDR3 sequence: CASSLGQGVWYGYTF. CDR3 bases: TGCGCCAGCAGCTTGGGGCAGGGGGTTTGGTATGGCTACACCTTC.

This clonotype was detected ten times or more. The chain combines TRBV5-1 with TRBJ1-1, with a weak D call TRBD1 (5 bases). The CDR3 runs 14 residues. Germline V gene sequence: CDR1 SGHRS, CDR2 YFSETQ. Trimming took 5 bases from V and 11 from J, leaving 22 bases between them. CDR3 in amino acids: CASSPPGTHGSAFF. The CDR3 bases are TGCGCCAGCAGTCCTCCCGGGACCCACGGATCGGCTTTCTTT.

J is TRBJ2-1 and V is TRBV5-1; a weak D match, TRBD2 (5 bases). The V end was cut by 4 bases, the J end by 5 bases, with 13 bases between. Germline V lookup: CDR1 SGHRS, CDR2 YFSETQ. This CDR3 spans 14 amino acids. CDR3 coding DNA: TGCGCCAGCAGCACGGACTCGCCAAACAATGAGCAGTTCTTC. This encodes CASSTDSPNNEQFF.

V usage is TRBV5-1 and J usage is TRBJ2-3; 9 bases match TRBD2. The CDR3 contains 16 residues. J gave up 4 bases and V 0 bases, and 6 bases lay outside the gene matches. Looked up from germline, CDR1 is SGHRS and CDR2 is YFSETQ. CDR3 DNA sequence: TGCGCCAGCAGCTTGGAGGCGGGAGGGCCTGCAGATACGCAGTATTTT. Residues: CASSLEAGGPADTQYF.

The rearrangement uses TRBV9 and TRBJ2-3; D is perhaps TRBD2 (6 bases). Between the trimmed V and J ends, which lost 3 bases and 8 bases, there was a span of 22 bases. Germline lookup yields CDR1 SGDLS and CDR2 YYNGEE. This CDR3 contains 16 residues. The CDR3 here is CASSGDPAGSWSTQYF. Here the CDR3 DNA reads TGTGCCAGCAGCGGAGATCCGGCGGGGTCTTGGAGTACGCAGTATTTT.

This clonotype was detected ten times or more. This CDR3 is CASGQGLANYGYTF. DNA of the CDR3: TGTGCCAGCGGTCAGGGTTTGGCTAACTATGGCTACACCTTC. V and J are TRBV12-3 or TRBV12-4 and TRBJ1-2; D might be TRBD1 (5 bases). CDR3 length: 14 residues. The ends were cut back, 8 bases at V and 0 bases at J, with 13 bases in the middle.

The chain links TRBV20-1 to TRBJ2-1; TRBD2 matches 7 bases. The V gene end was trimmed by 0 bases and the J gene end by 4 bases; junction bases not matched to a gene: 6. Germline loops: CDR1 DFQATT, CDR2 SNEGSKA (reference sequence). CDR3 length: 15 amino acids. CDR3 in DNA: TGCAGTGCTAGAGATCCTAGCGGCCTTTACAATGAGCAGTTCTTC. It encodes CSARDPSGLYNEQFF.

The table lists this clonotype with many counts. CDR3 sequence reads: CASTPSGISPYEQYF. Written as DNA, the CDR3 is TGCGCCAGCACCCCTAGCGGGATAAGCCCCTACGAGCAGTACTTC. This chain joins TRBV5-1 and TRBJ2-7; 9 bases are a match to TRBD2. CDR3 length equals 15 residues. Losses at the gene ends were 6 bases for V and 2 bases for J; bases not matched to a gene: 9. Germline loops: CDR1 SGHRS, CDR2 YFSETQ.

Notes on this clonotype: One junction end does not reproduce the germline sequence, and a read error may be involved. The rearrangement links TRBV12-3 or TRBV12-4 to TRBJ2-5; 8 bases align to TRBD2. There are 15 residues in the CDR3. CDR3: CACSTGTRAQETQYF. For the CDR3, the DNA is TGTGCCTGCAGCACCGGGACTAGGGCTCAAGAGACCCAGTACTTC.